These 23 T cell receptor beta chains share one sample of origin, sequenced in a study of blood T cells in healthy people across ages. Using a J-beta primer mix together with a sample-barcoded 5' primer, a second PCR was run for about 6 to 12 cycles. TCRdb analysed the 5' RACE reads with MiXCR anew, one entry per CDR3 protein. Here the sample spans approximately 800,000 distinct CDR3 sequences, roughly 34% being singletons. Input material: blood. The receptors here all came from a man aged 18 to 29 in good health.

The chain links TRBV5-1 to TRBJ2-5; 8 bases align to TRBD1. The trim removed 3 bases at V and 4 bases at J, leaving 5 bases unmatched. This CDR3 contains 14 residues. Looked up from germline, CDR1 is SGHRS and CDR2 is YFSETQ. CDR3 sequence: CASSSGQGRETQYF. CDR3 DNA sequence: TGCGCCAGCAGCTCCGGACAGGGAAGAGAGACCCAGTACTTC.

The V call is TRBV5-1, the J call TRBJ1-4; D not certain. CDR3 length equals 14 residues. Germline V gene lookup returns CDR1 SGHRS and CDR2 YFSETQ. Trimming shortened V by 4 bases and J by 5 bases, and 12 bases separated the two germline ends. The CDR3 coding sequence is TGCGCCAGCAGCCCGGACGCCGGAAATGAAAAACTGTTTTTT. Its translation: CASSPDAGNEKLFF. The full variable domain, its missing parts supplied by reference TRBV5-1 and TRBJ1-4, is KAGVTQTPRYLIKTRGQQVTLSCSPISGHRSVSWYQQTPGQGLQFLFEYFSETQRNKGNFPGRFSGRQFSNSRSEMNVSTLELGDSALYLCASSPDAGNEKLFFGSGTQLSVL.

The chain employs TRBV20-1 and TRBJ2-7; possible D gene TRBD2, 5 bases. The CDR3 spans 13 residues. Germline V lookup: CDR1 DFQATT, CDR2 SNEGSKA (reference sequence). The V end lost 0 bases, the J end lost 8 bases, and 14 bases lay between the germline ends. The DNA for the CDR3 is TGCAGTGCTAGAGATCTCGGGGTCTGGCAGCAGTACTTC. Encoded protein: CSARDLGVWQQYF.

The CDR3 sequence: CASSWAGIWIDRNEQFF. The DNA of the CDR3 is TGCGCCAGCAGCTGGGCGGGGATTTGGATTGATAGGAATGAGCAGTTCTTC. The rearrangement joins TRBV5-1 to TRBJ2-1, with a tentative D call TRBD2 (6 bases). Germline V CDR1 and CDR2: SGHRS, YFSETQ. The CDR3 totals 17 residues. The V end was cut by 3 bases, the J end by 7 bases, with 23 bases between.

This chain joins TRBV3-1 and TRBJ2-7; weak D call: TRBD2 (5 bases). The length of the CDR3 is 12 residues. The V gene's germline CDR1 is LGHDT and CDR2 YNNKEL (reference sequence). V was pared by 5 bases and J by 7 bases, with 12 bases between. CDR3 bases: TGTGCCAGCAGCGGCCCCGGGGATGAGCAGTACTTC. Residues: CASSGPGDEQYF.

This chain connects TRBV28 to TRBJ2-5; no reliable D call. From germline, CDR1 is MDHEN and CDR2 SYDVKM. The V end was cut by 2 bases, the J end by 1 base, with 11 bases between. The CDR3 runs 15 residues. This chain's CDR3 is CASSLRTETQETQYF. DNA of the CDR3: TGTGCCAGCAGTTTACGAACAGAGACCCAAGAGACCCAGTACTTC. The full variable domain, completed using reference TRBV28 and TRBJ2-5, is DVKVTQSSRYLVKRTGEKVFLECVQDMDHENMFWYRQDPGLGLRLIYFSYDVKMKEKGDIPEGYSVSREKKERFSLILESASTNQTSMYLCASSLRTETQETQYFGPGTRLLVL.

This clonotype was counted a single time. The chain recombines TRBV29-1 with TRBJ2-7; TRBD2 aligns across 8 bases. This CDR3 is built from 13 residues. Per the germline V gene, CDR1 is SQVTM and CDR2 is ANQGSEA. After removal of 3 bases from V and 3 bases from J, the junction contained 4 bases not matched to a gene. The CDR3 region is CSVDSAGGYEQYF. CDR3 nucleotides: TGCAGCGTTGATTCTGCGGGAGGCTACGAGCAGTACTTC.

The table lists this clonotype with a few counts. This may arise from a read error, as a much more abundant clone is one base away. The rearrangement joins TRBV6-5 to TRBJ2-1, with D perhaps TRBD1 or TRBD2 (5 bases each). The J call may be faulty, since TRBJ2-7 better matches the DNA end. CDR1 and CDR2 (germline): MNHEY, SVGAGI. The CDR3 is 14 amino acids. The CDR3 nucleotides read TGTGCCAGCAGTTACTCGAGGGGCTACAATGAGCAGTACTTC. It specifies CASSYSRGYNEQYF.

V and J are TRBV20-1 and TRBJ1-1; maybe TRBD1 (5 bases). V gave up 6 bases and J gave up 0 bases, with 14 bases separating them. From germline, CDR1 is DFQATT and CDR2 SNEGSKA (reference sequence). This CDR3 comprises 14 residues. The CDR3 loop reads CSAMGRIMNTEAFF. DNA of the CDR3: TGCAGTGCCATGGGACGGATTATGAACACTGAAGCTTTCTTT.

V is TRBV14 and J is TRBJ1-1, with D perhaps TRBD1 (5 bases). Germline lookup yields CDR1 SGHDN and CDR2 FVKESK. The length of the CDR3 is 13 residues. The V end was cut by 3 bases, the J end by 5 bases, with 10 bases between. The DNA for the CDR3 is TGTGCCAGCAGCCAGACTGCAGGGACTGAAGCTTTCTTT. Amino acids: CASSQTAGTEAFF.

This clonotype was counted only a few times. This chain connects TRBV28 to TRBJ2-1; D may correspond to TRBD1 or TRBD2 (5 bases each). This CDR3 comprises 15 residues. V was trimmed by 5 bases and J by 3 bases, leaving 14 bases between them. CDR1 and CDR2 (germline): MDHEN, SYDVKM. The CDR3 coding sequence is TGTGCCAGCAGTCCCGCCGGGACGAACTACAATGAGCAGTTCTTC. Its protein is CASSPAGTNYNEQFF.

V and J are TRBV7-2 and TRBJ2-7; D is ambiguous. The V end was cut by 1 base, the J end by 4 bases, with 11 bases between. CDR3 length: 14 residues. Germline CDR1 SGHTA, CDR2 FQGNSA. The CDR3, as DNA: TGTGCCAGCAGCTTAGACCGGGCACTTTACGAGCAGTACTTC. The encoded protein is CASSLDRALYEQYF.

The CDR3 sequence is CASSHDGYTF. The CDR3 nucleotides are TGTGCCAGCAGTCATGATGGCTACACCTTC. The chain recombines TRBV25-1 with TRBJ1-2; D remains unclear. Germline CDR1 reads MGHDK; CDR2 reads SYGVNS. The V and J ends lost 5 bases and 6 bases respectively, with 4 bases between them. The CDR3 has 10 amino acids.

The genes are TRBV4-2 and TRBJ2-1; D unclear. Germline-derived CDR1 and CDR2 are LGHNA and YNFKEQ. This CDR3 comprises 14 residues. Trimming took 0 bases from V and 4 from J, leaving 7 bases between them. CDR3 in DNA: TGTGCCAGCAGCCAAGATCATGGGTACAATGAGCAGTTCTTC. Translated, it gives CASSQDHGYNEQFF.

The J gene is TRBJ2-1, the V gene TRBV6-1, with D possibly being TRBD2 (7 bases). V was pared by 7 bases and J by 4 bases, with 26 bases between. The germline gives CDR1 MNHNS, CDR2 SASEGT. The CDR3 is made up of 18 amino acids. CDR3: CASTTRRGASPTYNEQFF. CDR3 nucleotide sequence: TGTGCCAGCACTACCCGACGGGGGGCCTCTCCAACGTACAATGAGCAGTTCTTC.

The chain has TRBV5-1 and TRBJ1-2; perhaps TRBD1 as D (5 bases). CDR3 size: 14 residues. The ends were cut back, 4 bases at V and 4 bases at J, with 14 bases in the middle. The germline CDR1 and CDR2 sequences are SGHRS and YFSETQ. CDR3 region: CASSLGGKGYGYTF. The CDR3 coding sequence is TGCGCCAGCAGCCTCGGGGGAAAGGGCTATGGCTACACCTTC.

This clonotype was seen more than once but under ten times. The genes are TRBV20-1 and TRBJ1-4; a weak D match, TRBD1 (5 bases). With 6 bases removed from V and 3 bases from J, the gap between germline ends came to 14 bases. Per germline, CDR1 DFQATT and CDR2 SNEGSKA (reference sequence). CDR3 length: 14 residues. For the CDR3, the DNA is TGCAGTGCCAGGAGGGCAGGGCCTAATGAAAAACTGTTTTTT. Amino acid sequence: CSARRAGPNEKLFF.

The chain employs TRBV6-5 and TRBJ2-2, with D unresolved. CDR3 length equals 12 residues. The germline CDR1 and CDR2 sequences are MNHEY and SVGAGI. Trimming removed 8 bases from V and 7 bases from J, with 11 bases in between. This CDR3 reads CASGKEDGELFF. CDR3 sequence (DNA): TGTGCCAGCGGGAAAGAGGACGGGGAGCTGTTTTTT.

This clonotype has just a few counts. V gene TRBV12-3 or TRBV12-4 combines with J gene TRBJ2-2, with a tentative D call TRBD2 (6 bases). The CDR3 is 14 amino acids. V was cut by 7 bases and J by 7 bases, with 16 bases left in between. The CDR3 DNA follows: TGTGCCAGCAATCCCTGGAGGGGAGTCGGGGAGCTGTTTTTT. It codes for CASNPWRGVGELFF.

The chain uses TRBV20-1 and TRBJ2-7; possibly TRBD1 for D (6 bases). The CDR3 has 12 amino acids. Trimming shortened V by 5 bases and J by 3 bases, and 11 bases separated the two germline ends. Germline V gene sequence: CDR1 DFQATT, CDR2 SNEGSKA (reference sequence). The CDR3 spells CSASAGDYEQYF. The CDR3 DNA sequence: TGCAGTGCTTCCGCAGGGGACTACGAGCAGTACTTC.

V is TRBV7-2 and J is TRBJ2-2, with unresolved D. V was shortened by 1 base and J by 5 bases, with 11 bases between the two germline ends. This CDR3 is built from 15 residues. The V gene's germline CDR1 is SGHTA and CDR2 FQGNSA. In DNA, the CDR3 is TGTGCCAGCAGCTTAGGGGTCGCGCGGACCGGGGAGCTGTTTTTT. Its translation: CASSLGVARTGELFF.

There are many counts of this clonotype. This chain links TRBV4-3 with TRBJ1-2, with TRBD1 identical over 9 bases. J gave up 6 bases and V 1 base, and 0 bases lay outside the gene matches. The CDR3 spans 13 residues. Germline V gene lookup returns CDR1 LGHNA and CDR2 YSLEER. DNA of the CDR3: TGCGCCAGCAGCCAAGGACAGGGGGATGGCTACACCTTC. Translation gives CASSQGQGDGYTF.

The chain uses TRBV12-3 or TRBV12-4 and TRBJ1-5, with D unresolved. The CDR3 has 14 amino acids. The ends were cut back, 3 bases at V and 3 bases at J, with 9 bases in the middle. DNA of the CDR3: TGTGCCAGCAGTTTGGCCGGCCACAATCAGCCCCAGCATTTT. It specifies CASSLAGHNQPQHF.